The 10 T cell receptor beta chains in this list originate from one sample, sequenced in a study of CD8 T cells in Susac syndrome. An amount of RNA that ranged from 0.5 to 1 ug was reverse transcribed with random hexamers. TCRdb reprocessed the immunoSEQ multiplex PCR reads via MiXCR and lists one record per CDR3 protein. Of 75,000 to 95,000 distinct CDR3 sequences detected, 91% appear once; the ten largest clones hold less than 0.55%. The material sequenced was CD8+ T cells from PBMCs. The origin of the receptors is a human donor with multiple sclerosis.

The chain uses TRBV2 and TRBJ2-7; D unclear. V was pared by 3 bases and J by 3 bases, with 6 bases between. This CDR3 region has 12 residues. Germline V CDR1 and CDR2: SNHLY, FYNNEI. CDR3 residues: CASSDRNYEQYF. CDR3 DNA sequence: TGTGCCAGCAGTGACAGGAACTACGAGCAGTACTTC.

The gene calls are TRBV5-1 and TRBJ1-3; D is unclear. The CDR3 loop spans 13 amino acids. The V end was cut by 6 bases, the J end by 0 bases, with 7 bases between. The germline gives CDR1 SGHRS, CDR2 YFSETQ. The CDR3 loop is CASKQLSGNTIYF. As DNA, the CDR3 is TGCGCCAGCAAGCAGCTCTCTGGAAACACCATATATTTT.

This clonotype was observed once. The rearrangement links TRBV5-1 to TRBJ2-1; D is undetermined. Trimming took off 1 base at V and 1 base at J, with 18 bases between the two ends. The CDR3 has 18 residues. From germline, CDR1 is SGHRS and CDR2 YFSETQ. The chain's CDR3 is CASSLSPAESLSYNEQFF. The CDR3 DNA is TGCGCCAGCAGCTTGTCCCCAGCAGAGTCCTTATCCTACAATGAGCAGTTCTTC.

V and J are TRBV5-1 and TRBJ2-3; 7 bases map to TRBD1. Germline CDR1 SGHRS, CDR2 YFSETQ. V was clipped by 5 bases and J by 5 bases; unmatched bases: 5. The CDR3 extends over 13 amino acids. CDR3 coding DNA: TGCGCCAGCAGAGACAGGGTGGGAGATACGCAGTATTTT. This translates into CASRDRVGDTQYF. Filled out from reference TRBV5-1 and TRBJ2-3, the complete variable domain reads KAGVTQTPRYLIKTRGQQVTLSCSPISGHRSVSWYQQTPGQGLQFLFEYFSETQRNKGNFPGRFSGRQFSNSRSEMNVSTLELGDSALYLCASRDRVGDTQYFGPGTRLTVL.

The chain links TRBV29-1 to TRBJ2-1; 11 bases map to TRBD2. V lost 7 bases to trimming and J lost 2 bases; unmatched junction nucleotides: 4. Germline CDR1 is SQVTM and CDR2 is ANQGSEA. This CDR3 comprises 14 residues. CDR3 bases: TGCAGCGCCCAGACTAGCGGGGCCTACAATGAGCAGTTCTTC. Residues: CSAQTSGAYNEQFF.

The rearrangement uses TRBV27 and TRBJ2-2; the match to TRBD1 covers 7 bases. The CDR3 loop spans 15 amino acids. With V trimmed by 5 bases and J by 1 base, 4 bases remained unmatched. The germline V gene encodes CDR1 MNHEY and CDR2 SMNVEV (reference sequence). This CDR3 reads CASSRRTGNTGELFF. DNA of the CDR3: TGTGCCAGCAGTCGCCGGACAGGGAACACCGGGGAGCTGTTTTTT.

The chain carries TRBV20-1 and TRBJ2-7, with D possibly being TRBD1 (6 bases). Germline V gene sequence: CDR1 DFQATT, CDR2 SNEGSKA (reference sequence). The CDR3 has 14 residues. The ends were cut back, 6 bases at V and 0 bases at J, with 15 bases in the middle. This CDR3 reads CSAAPDSSSYEQYF. In nucleotides, the CDR3 is TGCAGTGCAGCCCCGGACAGCAGCTCCTACGAGCAGTACTTC.

This clonotype was counted only a few times. The chain has TRBV4-1 and TRBJ1-1; a possible D gene is TRBD1 (5 bases). The germline V gene has CDR1 MGHRA and CDR2 YSYEKL. V dropped 4 bases and J dropped 6 bases, with 9 bases sitting between them. The CDR3 has 12 amino acids. The CDR3 region is CASSRGGSEAFF. As DNA, the CDR3 is TGCGCCAGCAGCCGGGGGGGTTCTGAAGCTTTCTTT.

The V gene is TRBV7-3, the J gene TRBJ1-1; D perhaps matches TRBD1 (6 bases). Trimming removed 5 bases at V and 5 bases at J, with 12 bases between. This CDR3 comprises 13 residues. Germline values: CDR1 SGHTA, CDR2 FQGTGA. The CDR3 bases are TGTGCCAGCAGCAAACTCACAGGGACTGAAGCTTTCTTT. It is translated as CASSKLTGTEAFF.

The chain has TRBV10-3 and TRBJ2-1; 8 nucleotides agree with TRBD2. This CDR3 spans 13 amino acids. The germline CDR1 and CDR2 sequences are ENHRY and SYGVKD. J was trimmed by 5 bases and V by 6 bases; bases with no gene match: 3. The CDR3: CAISQGLDNEQFF. CDR3 sequence (DNA): TGTGCCATCAGCCAGGGACTAGACAATGAGCAGTTCTTC.